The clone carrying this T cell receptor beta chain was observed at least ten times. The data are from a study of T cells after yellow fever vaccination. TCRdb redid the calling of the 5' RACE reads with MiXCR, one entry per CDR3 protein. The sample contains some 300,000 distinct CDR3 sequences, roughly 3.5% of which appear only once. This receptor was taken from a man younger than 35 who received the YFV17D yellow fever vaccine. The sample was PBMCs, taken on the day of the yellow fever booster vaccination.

The CDR3 bases are TGTGCCAGCAGTTTGCGCGGGGGGCAAGAGACCCAGTACTTC. Protein sequence: CASSLRGGQETQYF. The chain joins TRBV12-3 or TRBV12-4 to TRBJ2-5, with 8 bases that match TRBD2. The junction had 2 bases not matched to a gene; V was cut back by 3 bases and J by 2 bases. The CDR3 is 14 residues long.